This T cell receptor beta chain was found in a study of sequential checkpoint blockade in melanoma. Overall study: First-line arms were nivolumab then ipilimumab, or the reverse, randomized 1:1. Each arm's sequence ended with maintenance nivolumab.

Sequencing used immunoSEQ multiplex PCR; TCRdb keeps in-frame clones, though not all of them. The sample comprises fewer than 40,000 clones, more than 70% of which are singletons, and around 12% rests with the top ten. Sample treatment: randomized to nivolumab then ipilimumab (arm A) or the reverse (arm B). No patient had prior DNA-damaging chemotherapy. Live CD3+CD8+ CD19− CD56− cells were sorted from PBMCs. The source is a human donor with melanoma. Sequencing used CD8+ T cells sorted from blood (inferred from file names), obtained from a patient given nivolumab and ipilimumab in sequence.

The CDR3 region is CASSYGGGNEQFF. The CDR3 nucleotides read TGTGCCAGCAGTTACGGGGGGGGCAATGAGCAGTTCTTC. V and J are TRBV27 and TRBJ2-1, with 8 positions matching TRBD2. Germline V gives CDR1 MNHEY, CDR2 SMNVEV (reference sequence). Unmatched junction bases numbered 2, after V lost 4 bases and J lost 6 bases. CDR3 length: 13 residues.